What follows is one TCR beta chain and its context. This sample is part of a study of cytomegalovirus exposure and HLA in healthy donors. The V and J ends lost 2 bases and 8 bases, in that order; junction bases with no gene match: 7. The CDR3 is 15 residues long. CDR1 MGHDK and CDR2 SYGVNS come from the germline V gene. Primers: 60 Vbeta forward and 13 Jbeta reverse. Measured with immunoSEQ multiplex PCR; TCRdb has only the in-frame clones, and not every one. The sample comprises approximately 100,000 clones, about four fifths of which are singletons, and roughly 2.3% rests with the top ten. The sequencing sample was made of PBMCs. The chain has TRBV25-1 and TRBJ2-1, with TRBD1 identical over 9 bases. The origin of this receptor is a woman in her twenties or thirties in good health and CMV-seronegative. The chain's CDR3 is CASSEGTGISHEQFF. The DNA for the CDR3 is TGTGCCAGCAGTGAAGGGACAGGGATATCGCATGAGCAGTTCTTC.